A single sample gave rise to the 18 T cell receptor beta chains below, sequenced in a study of early T cells in non-severe SARS-CoV-2 infection. Each CDR3 protein is one row after TCRdb ran MiXCR on the 5' RACE reads. The repertoire holds 85,000 to 90,000 distinct CDR3 sequences, roughly an eighth seen once, with roughly 7% in the top ten. Sequenced input: whole blood. All receptors come from an adult who was a healthcare worker with PCR-confirmed SARS-CoV-2 infection or an uninfected control (not recorded which).

This clonotype was observed at least ten times. J is TRBJ2-5 and V is TRBV2; 14 bases are shared with TRBD2. The CDR3 is 14 amino acids. CDR1 and CDR2 (germline): SNHLY, FYNNEI. Trimming removed 4 bases from V and 6 bases from J; junction bases left unmatched: 1. The CDR3 coding sequence is TGTGCCAGCAGTGGGACTAGCGGGAGGCAGACCCAGTACTTC. Translation gives CASSGTSGRQTQYF.

The V call is TRBV27, the J call TRBJ1-5; D might be TRBD1 (6 bases). Per the germline V gene, CDR1 is MNHEY and CDR2 is SMNVEV (reference sequence). Trimming took off 5 bases at V and 3 bases at J, with 14 bases between the two ends. The CDR3 covers 15 residues. The CDR3 region has the DNA TGTGCCAGCAGTCCCGGACAGTCATACAATCAGCCCCAGCATTTT. Translated: CASSPGQSYNQPQHF.

The V and J genes are TRBV19 and TRBJ2-7; TRBD1 is a possible D gene (5 bases). V shed 5 bases and J shed 1 base, with 21 bases lying between them. Germline V CDR1 and CDR2: LNHDA, SQIVND (reference sequence). The CDR3 is 17 amino acids. In DNA form, the CDR3 reads TGTGCCAGTAGTCGAGGTTTAGGGGTCCCAGGGTCCTACGAGCAGTACTTC. Translation: CASSRGLGVPGSYEQYF.

This clonotype was picked up a small number of times. The J gene is TRBJ1-1, the V gene TRBV7-9; D is uncertain. Trimming took off 6 bases at V and 4 bases at J, with 12 bases between the two ends. Germline assignment: CDR1 SEHNR and CDR2 FQNEAQ (reference sequence). The CDR3 totals 13 residues. The chain's CDR3 is CASRKGLGTEAFF. The CDR3, as DNA: TGTGCCAGCAGAAAGGGTCTGGGCACTGAAGCTTTCTTT. Complete variable domain (other parts from reference TRBV7-9 and TRBJ1-1): DTGVSQNPRHKITKRGQNVTFRCDPISEHNRLYWYRQTLGQGPEFLTYFQNEAQLEKSRLLSDRFSAERPKGSFSTLEIQRTEQGDSAMYLCASRKGLGTEAFFGQGTRLTVV.

The chain links TRBV5-1 to TRBJ2-7; 9 bases fit TRBD1. Germline trimming cut 2 bases from V and 2 bases from J; bases unmatched to any gene: 2. The germline CDR1 and CDR2 sequences are SGHRS and YFSETQ. This CDR3 has 14 amino acids. CDR3 sequence reads: CASSFDRGTYEQYF. CDR3 bases: TGCGCCAGCAGCTTCGACAGGGGGACCTACGAGCAGTACTTC.

This clonotype was recorded once. A much larger clone lies one base from this, so it may be a read error. The CDR3, as DNA: TGTGTCAGCAGGTTGGGAGTGAACACTGAAGCTTTCTTT. It yields the protein CVSRLGVNTEAFF. The V call is TRBV2, the J call TRBJ1-1; no reliable D call. The CDR3 spans 13 residues. Germline V CDR1 and CDR2: SNHLY, FYNNEI. The variable domain in full, completed from reference TRBV2 and TRBJ1-1, reads EPEVTQTPSHQVTQMGQEVILRCVPISNHLYFYWYRQILGQKVEFLVSFYNNEISEKSEIFDDQFSVERPDGSNFTLKIRSTKLEDSAMYFCVSRLGVNTEAFFGQGTRLTVV.

This clonotype was counted only a few times. The chain couples TRBV29-1 to TRBJ2-3; possible D gene TRBD1, 6 bases. CDR3 length equals 14 residues. Germline loops: CDR1 SQVTM, CDR2 ANQGSEA. Trimming shortened V by 8 bases and J by 1 base, and 16 bases separated the two germline ends. As DNA, the CDR3 is TGCAGCACCCCGGACAGAGTACGCACAGATACGCAGTATTTT. It specifies CSTPDRVRTDTQYF.

The chain employs TRBV6-1 and TRBJ2-2; unclear D gene. There are 13 residues in the CDR3. The germline gives CDR1 MNHNS, CDR2 SASEGT. With 6 bases removed from V and 0 bases from J, the gap between germline ends came to 5 bases. CDR3 DNA: TGTGCCAGCAGCTATACGAACACCGGGGAGCTGTTTTTT. Encoded protein: CASSYTNTGELFF.

This clonotype has more than one count but fewer than ten. This sequence joins TRBV12-3 or TRBV12-4 and TRBJ1-5; tentative D call: TRBD1 (5 bases). This CDR3 contains 13 residues. V was cut by 7 bases and J by 7 bases, with 14 bases left in between. The CDR3 reads CASKSGGGQPQHF. The CDR3 DNA sequence: TGTGCCAGCAAGTCTGGGGGAGGGCAGCCCCAGCATTTT.

V is TRBV19 and J is TRBJ2-6; 7 nucleotides agree with TRBD1. The CDR3 spans 16 residues. J lost 1 base, V lost 6 bases, and 6 bases had no gene match. CDR1 LNHDA and CDR2 SQIVND come from the germline V gene (reference sequence). The CDR3 region has the DNA TGTGCCAGTAGGACAGGGCTAATATCTGGGGCCAACGTCCTGACTTTC. Its protein is CASRTGLISGANVLTF.

This clonotype was seen a few times. This chain connects TRBV5-1 to TRBJ1-1; TRBD1 might be the D (5 bases). CDR1 is SGHRS and CDR2 is YFSETQ in the germline V gene. CDR3 length: 15 amino acids. With 2 bases removed from V and 0 bases from J, the gap between germline ends came to 11 bases. This CDR3 is CASSLGVVLNTEAFF. The CDR3 nucleotides are TGCGCCAGCAGCTTAGGGGTGGTGCTGAACACTGAAGCTTTCTTT.

This clonotype was observed a handful of times. The CDR3 sequence is CAWRRGATEAFF. The CDR3 DNA reads TGTGCCTGGAGGAGGGGGGCGACTGAAGCTTTCTTT. The V call is TRBV30, the J call TRBJ1-1; a weak D match, TRBD1 (6 bases). Germline V gives CDR1 GTSNPN, CDR2 SVGIG (reference sequence). The V and J ends lost 3 bases and 5 bases respectively, with 10 bases between them. This CDR3 has 12 residues.

This clonotype was counted between two and nine times. The chain is built from TRBV11-3 and TRBJ2-3, with D uncertain. Germline values: CDR1 SGHNT, CDR2 YENEEA. CDR3 length: 14 residues. V lost 1 base, J lost 2 bases, and 7 bases lay in between. The CDR3 protein is CASSLGVFTDTQYF. The DNA of the CDR3 is TGTGCCAGCAGCTTAGGAGTCTTCACAGATACGCAGTATTTT.

At least ten counts were recorded for this clonotype. The chain couples TRBV10-3 to TRBJ2-7, with TRBD2 identical over 9 bases. The germline V gene encodes CDR1 ENHRY and CDR2 SYGVKD. Unmatched junction bases numbered 6, after V lost 7 bases and J lost 2 bases. This CDR3 is built from 14 residues. The CDR3 nucleotides read TGTGCCATCAAAGGCCTAGCGGGGCCCTACGAGCAGTACTTC. It translates to CAIKGLAGPYEQYF.

This clonotype was seen ten or more times. The J gene is TRBJ2-7, the V gene TRBV19; D remains unclear. The CDR3 contains 15 residues. Trimming took 1 base from V and 5 from J, leaving 15 bases between them. Germline V gene sequence: CDR1 LNHDA, CDR2 SQIVND (reference sequence). The CDR3 spells CASSIVDGRWDEQYF. The DNA for the CDR3 is TGTGCCAGTAGTATAGTTGACGGCCGTTGGGACGAGCAGTACTTC.

This clonotype appeared many times. The CDR3 spells CASSMGRDNSPLHF. In DNA, the CDR3 is TGCGCCAGCAGCATGGGCAGGGATAATTCACCCCTCCACTTT. J is TRBJ1-6 and V is TRBV5-1; tentative D call: TRBD1 (5 bases). Germline lookup yields CDR1 SGHRS and CDR2 YFSETQ. The CDR3 runs to 14 residues. Trimming pared 4 bases from V and 5 bases from J, leaving 10 bases between.

This clonotype showed up many times. This chain connects TRBV27 to TRBJ1-4, with a tentative D call TRBD1 (6 bases). V lost 3 bases, J lost 7 bases, and 21 bases lay in between. The CDR3 runs to 17 residues. CDR1 MNHEY and CDR2 SMNVEV come from the germline V gene (reference sequence). CDR3 nucleotides: TGTGCCAGCAGTTTGACAGGAGTGCGTTTGATTGGTGAAAAACTGTTTTTT. It codes for CASSLTGVRLIGEKLFF.

The J gene is TRBJ2-2, the V gene TRBV19, with 12 bases lining up with TRBD1. J was trimmed by 6 bases and V by 7 bases; bases with no gene match: 9. There are 16 residues in the CDR3. The V gene's germline CDR1 is LNHDA and CDR2 SQIVND (reference sequence). The CDR3 DNA reads TGTGCCAGTAACCGGTGGGACAGGGGGCAGGCCGGGGAGCTGTTTTTT. Protein product: CASNRWDRGQAGELFF. The full variable domain, with the rest looked up from reference TRBV19 and TRBJ2-2, is DGGITQSPKYLFRKEGQNVTLSCEQNLNHDAMYWYRQDPGQGLRLIYYSQIVNDFQKGDIAEGYSVSREKKESFPLTVTSAQKNPTAFYLCASNRWDRGQAGELFFGEGSRLTVL.